This T cell receptor (beta chain) was identified during a study of T cell responses to AZD1222 COVID-19 vaccine. Whole-study results and caveats: Females made up more of the donors, who were largely white British, and clonal diversity may have come out too low. Reportedly, nearly half of unique spike TCRs recognized epitopes outside B.1.351/B.1.1.7 mutations.

Some clones are missing from TCRdb's copy, which holds only in-frame ones; the method was immunoSEQ multiplex PCR. The repertoire holds about 84,000 clones, with roughly 88% as singletons. Pooling was applied to second doses at about 4 or about 12 weeks. The ends were cut back, 2 bases at V and 6 bases at J, with 8 bases in the middle. The CDR3 is 13 amino acids. The germline V gene has CDR1 SGHTA and CDR2 FQGNSA. About this clone: The antigen is unknown.

This specimen was peripheral blood, taken 28 days after the second AZD1222 dose. This receptor was taken from an adult who received the AZD1222 COVID-19 vaccine. This sequence joins TRBV7-2 and TRBJ2-1, with D unresolved. The CDR3 coding sequence is TGTGCCAGCAGCTTAATGGATGTCAATGAGCAGTTCTTC. It yields the protein CASSLMDVNEQFF.